Each of the 27 T cell receptor beta chains below was sequenced from the same sample in a study of T cell responses to AZD1222 COVID-19 vaccine. TCRdb keeps only in-frame clones here, not all; method: immunoSEQ multiplex PCR. This repertoire shows over 130,000 clones, roughly nine tenths found once; its top ten account for 2.5% to 3.5%. The sequences come from peripheral blood, collected 28 days after the second AZD1222 dose. Source of these receptors: an adult who received the AZD1222 COVID-19 vaccine.

The CDR3 is CASSEARQGGTQYF. The CDR3 DNA is TGTGCCAGCAGTGAAGCGCGTCAGGGGGGGACCCAGTACTTC. V and J are TRBV2 and TRBJ2-5; the D gene is possibly TRBD1 (7 bases). The V and J ends lost 0 bases and 7 bases respectively, with 12 bases between them. Germline V gives CDR1 SNHLY, CDR2 FYNNEI. The CDR3 runs 14 residues.

The chain has TRBV19 and TRBJ1-2; 9 bases align to TRBD1. CDR1 and CDR2 (germline): LNHDA, SQIVND (reference sequence). Unmatched junction bases numbered 12, after V lost 5 bases and J lost 5 bases. The CDR3 is 16 residues long. The CDR3 bases are TGTGCCAGTAGTCCTCTTAAAGGGGACAGGGAGTATGGCTACACCTTC. Encoded protein: CASSPLKGDREYGYTF.

Note on this clone: The sample carries other DNA sequences with the same CDR3. CDR3 in DNA: TGTGCCAGCAGCCGGGACAGTCCTAACTATGGCTACACCTTC. It codes for CASSRDSPNYGYTF. This rearrangement joins TRBV7-8 to TRBJ1-2, with 7 positions matching TRBD1. The CDR3 spans 14 residues. Germline V gene sequence: CDR1 SGHVS, CDR2 FQNEAQ. The V gene end was trimmed by 5 bases and the J gene end by 0 bases; junction bases not matched to a gene: 3.

This clone was found a few times. The V gene is TRBV5-4, the J gene TRBJ1-2, with 7 bases matching TRBD1. Germline CDR1 is SGHNT and CDR2 is YYREEE (reference sequence). This CDR3 region has 16 residues. J lost 7 bases, V lost 3 bases, and 15 bases had no gene match. This chain's CDR3 is CASSSGGTRLMGGYTF. Here the CDR3 DNA reads TGTGCCAGCAGCTCAGGGGGGACCCGTCTTATGGGTGGCTACACCTTC.

The chain employs TRBV18 and TRBJ1-4; D gene uncertain. This CDR3 has 13 amino acids. CDR1 KGHSH and CDR2 LQKENI come from the germline V gene. V lost 3 bases, J lost 2 bases, and 4 bases lay in between. CDR3 in amino acids: CASSPLTNEKLFF. CDR3 nucleotide sequence: TGTGCCAGCTCACCCCTTACTAATGAAAAACTGTTTTTT.

The chain carries TRBV7-9 and TRBJ1-2, with 8 bases identical to TRBD1. The trim removed 2 bases at V and 6 bases at J, leaving 5 bases unmatched. This CDR3 contains 14 residues. Germline loops: CDR1 SEHNR, CDR2 FQNEAQ (reference sequence). The CDR3 DNA reads TGTGCCAGCAGCTTAATGACAGGGGAGGATGGCTACACCTTC. Encoded protein: CASSLMTGEDGYTF.

CDR3 nucleotide sequence: TGTGCCAGCAGTCCGGGACGGCGTACTTTCTTT. It encodes CASSPGRRTFF. This chain joins TRBV12-3 or TRBV12-4 and TRBJ1-1, with D possibly TRBD1 on 5 matching bases. V lost 5 bases and J lost 12, with 13 bases in between. The CDR3 covers 11 residues.

The gene calls are TRBV30 and TRBJ1-1; 7 nucleotides match TRBD1. J was trimmed by 3 bases and V by 2 bases; bases with no gene match: 12. This CDR3 has 16 residues. The germline CDR1 and CDR2 sequences are GTSNPN and SVGIG (reference sequence). The CDR3 coding sequence is TGTGCCTGGAGTCCCCCGTTACAGGGGTGGGACACTGAAGCTTTCTTT. It specifies CAWSPPLQGWDTEAFF.

V and J are TRBV7-2 and TRBJ2-3; D is undetermined. V was pared by 0 bases and J by 2 bases, with 9 bases between. CDR1 and CDR2 (germline): SGHTA, FQGNSA. The CDR3 has 15 residues. The CDR3 coding sequence is TGTGCCAGCAGCTTAGCGGTCGCGGACACAGATACGCAGTATTTT. This gives the protein CASSLAVADTDTQYF.

CDR3 bases: TGTGCCAGTAGTTCGACAGCGGAATCTGGAAACACCATATATTTT. Its translation is CASSSTAESGNTIYF. This chain joins TRBV19 and TRBJ1-3; D is perhaps TRBD1 (5 bases). This CDR3 is 15 amino acids long. Between the trimmed V and J ends, which lost 5 bases and 1 base, there was a span of 12 bases. CDR1 LNHDA and CDR2 SQIVND come from the germline V gene (reference sequence).

The chain uses TRBV28 and TRBJ1-5, with TRBD1 as a possible D gene (6 bases). Germline values: CDR1 MDHEN, CDR2 SYDVKM. The CDR3 is 17 residues long. Between the trimmed V and J ends, which lost 3 bases and 0 bases, there was a span of 15 bases. CDR3: CASSFGRDTYSNQPQHF. Written as DNA, the CDR3 is TGTGCCAGCAGTTTCGGCAGGGACACTTATAGCAATCAGCCCCAGCATTTT.

The chain uses TRBV28 and TRBJ1-6, with D possibly matching TRBD1 (6 bases). The V end lost 3 bases, the J end lost 10 bases, and 19 bases lay between the germline ends. This CDR3 is 16 amino acids long. Per germline, CDR1 MDHEN and CDR2 SYDVKM. The chain's CDR3 is CASSFLGGAGSSPLHF. CDR3 nucleotides: TGTGCCAGCAGTTTCTTGGGGGGCGCAGGATCCTCACCCCTCCACTTT.

The CDR3 DNA follows: TGTGCCAGCAGTTTTATGGGACAGGGCACAGATACGCAGTATTTT. Its protein product is CASSFMGQGTDTQYF. The J gene is TRBJ2-3, the V gene TRBV27; 8 nucleotides match TRBD1. Germline V gene sequence: CDR1 MNHEY, CDR2 SMNVEV (reference sequence). The J segment lost 1 base and the V segment lost 3 bases, leaving 3 bases of the junction unmatched. The length of the CDR3 is 15 residues.

This clone was picked up one time. V is TRBV5-8 and J is TRBJ1-5; D is uncertain. The V end was cut by 5 bases, the J end by 15 bases, with 21 bases between. Per the germline V gene, CDR1 is SGHTS and CDR2 is YDEGEE. This CDR3 spans 13 amino acids. The CDR3 DNA reads TGTGCCAGCAGATCTGTACCGGCCGGTGTCTCGCATTTT. Amino acid sequence: CASRSVPAGVSHF. The full variable domain, completed using reference TRBV5-8 and TRBJ1-5, is EAGVTQSPTHLIKTRGQQATLRCSPISGHTSVYWYQQALGLGLQFLLWYDEGEERNRGNFPPRFSGRQFPNYSSELNVNALELEDSALYLCASRSVPAGVSHFGDGTRLSIL.

The chain links TRBV30 to TRBJ2-5; 7 bases align to TRBD2. The V gene end was trimmed by 3 bases and the J gene end by 5 bases; junction bases not matched to a gene: 0. The germline CDR1 and CDR2 sequences are GTSNPN and SVGIG (reference sequence). CDR3 length: 11 amino acids. The CDR3 protein is CAWSGGETQYF. The CDR3 DNA sequence: TGTGCCTGGAGCGGGGGGGAGACCCAGTACTTC.

The chain uses TRBV7-3 and TRBJ1-6, with 8 positions matching TRBD1. Germline assignment: CDR1 SGHTA and CDR2 FQGTGA. J gave up 11 bases and V 5 bases, and 11 bases lay outside the gene matches. CDR3 length: 15 residues. CDR3 amino acids: CASSPTGGMLTPLHF. The DNA for the CDR3 is TGTGCCAGCAGCCCCACAGGGGGAATGCTGACACCCCTCCACTTT.

The V call is TRBV12-3 or TRBV12-4, the J call TRBJ2-5; no definite D call. The CDR3 sequence is 11 residues long. V lost 4 bases and J lost 7, with 7 bases in between. The CDR3 here is CASSWRRTQYF. The CDR3 DNA is TGTGCCAGCAGTTGGCGAAGGACCCAGTACTTC.

V gene TRBV6-1 combines with J gene TRBJ1-2; D perhaps matches TRBD1 (5 bases). The V and J ends lost 0 bases and 3 bases respectively, with 5 bases between them. The germline V gene has CDR1 MNHNS and CDR2 SASEGT. This CDR3 contains 13 residues. The CDR3 DNA follows: TGTGCCAGCAGTGAAGCCAGGGACTATGGCTACACCTTC. It yields the protein CASSEARDYGYTF.

J is TRBJ1-1 and V is TRBV19; perhaps TRBD1 as D (6 bases). Germline V gene sequence: CDR1 LNHDA, CDR2 SQIVND (reference sequence). The length of the CDR3 is 15 residues. Trimming removed 8 bases at V and 4 bases at J, with 20 bases between. In DNA, the CDR3 is TGTGCCAGTGTCTGGGGGCCGCCCGGGGGCACTGAAGCTTTCTTT. This encodes CASVWGPPGGTEAFF.

The gene calls are TRBV10-3 and TRBJ2-2, with TRBD1 as a possible D gene (5 bases). The ends were cut back, 5 bases at V and 4 bases at J, with 20 bases in the middle. CDR3 length: 17 amino acids. Germline V gives CDR1 ENHRY, CDR2 SYGVKD. The CDR3 protein is CAISPPLGKDSTGELFF. The CDR3 DNA sequence: TGTGCCATCAGTCCGCCGTTGGGGAAAGACAGCACCGGGGAGCTGTTTTTT.

The J gene is TRBJ2-3, the V gene TRBV12-5, with TRBD2 identical over 9 bases. The germline V gene has CDR1 LGHNT and CDR2 FRNRAP. The trim removed 0 bases at V and 4 bases at J, leaving 14 bases unmatched. The CDR3 sequence is 19 residues long. The CDR3 here is CASGLVHWGAGGIADTQYF. The CDR3 bases are TGTGCTAGTGGTTTGGTCCATTGGGGAGCGGGAGGAATAGCAGATACGCAGTATTTT.

The V call is TRBV6-4, the J call TRBJ2-7, with 8 bases that match TRBD1. After removal of 5 bases from V and 4 bases from J, the junction contained 4 bases not matched to a gene. The V gene's germline CDR1 is MRHNA and CDR2 SNTAGT. This CDR3 has 13 residues. CDR3 coding DNA: TGTGCCAGCAGTCGGACAGGGAAGTACGAGCAGTACTTC. This translates into CASSRTGKYEQYF.

V gene TRBV5-4 combines with J gene TRBJ2-5; unclear D gene. Trimming cost V 2 bases and J 1 base, with 9 bases left between them. Germline loops: CDR1 SGHNT, CDR2 YYREEE (reference sequence). This CDR3 has 14 amino acids. The CDR3 DNA reads as TGTGCCAGCAGCTTAAAGGGTCCCCAAGAGACCCAGTACTTC. This gives the protein CASSLKGPQETQYF. Drawing the rest from reference TRBV5-4 and TRBJ2-5, the complete variable domain is ETGVTQSPTHLIKTRGQQVTLRCSSQSGHNTVSWYQQALGQGPQFIFQYYREEENGRGNFPPRFSGLQFPNYSSELNVNALELDDSALYLCASSLKGPQETQYFGPGTRLLVL.

The chain is built from TRBV11-3 and TRBJ1-1, with TRBD1 matching over 8 bases. Looked up from germline, CDR1 is SGHNT and CDR2 is YENEEA. The CDR3 sequence is 15 residues long. Trimming removed 5 bases from V and 10 bases from J; junction bases left unmatched: 15. The CDR3 DNA sequence: TGTGCCAGCAGCCACTCCGGGACAGGTGGGCGAGGAGCTTTCTTT. Translated, it gives CASSHSGTGGRGAFF.

Details on this clone: An end of the junction does not agree with germline; a read error may underlie this. The rearrangement uses TRBV6-1 and TRBJ1-2; no clear D. CDR1 and CDR2 from the germline V gene are MNHNS and SASEGT. This CDR3 is 12 amino acids long. The CDR3 loop reads CASREESYGYTF. The CDR3 bases are TGTGCCAGCAGAGAAGAGAGCTATGGCTACACCTTC.

This chain links TRBV29-1 with TRBJ2-2, with 7 bases matching TRBD2. The trim removed 4 bases at V and 4 bases at J, leaving 6 bases unmatched. Germline assignment: CDR1 SQVTM and CDR2 ANQGSEA. The CDR3 is made up of 14 amino acids. The CDR3 protein is CSVVAGDGTGELFF. In DNA, the CDR3 is TGCAGCGTTGTCGCGGGAGACGGCACCGGGGAGCTGTTTTTT.

The rearrangement joins TRBV19 to TRBJ1-1; no reliable D call. CDR3 size: 15 residues. Germline CDR1 LNHDA, CDR2 SQIVND (reference sequence). Trimming left V 1 base short and J 1 base short, with 10 bases between. The DNA of the CDR3 is TGTGCCAGTAGTATAGTTGCGGGTCGGAACACTGAAGCTTTCTTT. Residues: CASSIVAGRNTEAFF.